These T cell receptor beta chains were read from a single sample in a study of beta chain features in type 1 diabetes. Assay used: immunoSEQ multiplex PCR; TCRdb lists only in-frame clones, some missing. The sample holds about 300,000 clones, roughly 14% seen once. Source material: naive CD4+ T cells from blood. These receptors were taken from a woman between 18 and 29 years old with type 1 diabetes. Each CDR3 is given with its conserved first and last residue. Each record gives: J gene, V gene, clone size, D gene, CDR3 protein, CDR3 DNA. A D gene is named only where the DNA matches it firmly. A clone size is listed for some rows: how often the clone was seen (once, few, many), or a class if it is expanded.

>TRBJ2-2|TRBV11-2|few|TRBD2
CASRPSGSPAGELFF
TGTGCCAGCAGACCGAGCGGGAGTCCGGCCGGGGAGCTGTTTTTT
>TRBJ2-7|TRBV7-9|few|TRBD1
CASSLSPGQGLYEQYF
TGTGCCAGCAGCTTATCCCCGGGACAGGGGCTCTACGAGCAGTACTTC
>TRBJ2-1|TRBV5-1|-|TRBD2
CASSSGLAGIGQFF
TGCGCCAGCAGCTCGGGACTAGCGGGAATAGGGCAGTTCTTC
>TRBJ2-6|TRBV30|-|-
CAWSAAGANVLTF
TGTGCCTGGAGTGCTGCTGGGGCCAACGTCCTGACTTTC
>TRBJ2-7|TRBV7-3|few|TRBD2
CASSPGGSSYEQYF
TGTGCCAGCAGCCCGGGGGGAAGCTCCTACGAGCAGTACTTC
>TRBJ2-7|TRBV30|-|-
CAWTGMGKYEQYF
TGTGCCTGGACCGGGATGGGTAAATACGAGCAGTACTTC
>TRBJ2-5|TRBV14|few|TRBD2
CASSQMTSGTQETQYF
TGTGCCAGCAGCCAAATGACTAGCGGGACTCAAGAGACCCAGTACTTC
>TRBJ2-1|TRBV7-2|-|-
CASSLEGAPYNEQFF
TGTGCCAGCAGCTTAGAAGGGGCGCCCTACAATGAGCAGTTCTTC
>TRBJ2-7|TRBV28|few|TRBD2
CASKIGGRDGYEQYF
TGTGCCAGCAAAATAGGCGGGAGGGACGGGTACGAGCAGTACTTC
>TRBJ2-3|TRBV7-2|-|-
CASSFEVRTDTQYF
TGTGCCAGCAGCTTCGAGGTCCGCACAGATACGCAGTATTTT
>TRBJ1-5|TRBV30|-|TRBD1
CAWSEIDRVNQPQHF
TGTGCCTGGAGTGAAATAGACAGGGTCAATCAGCCCCAGCATTTT
>TRBJ1-1|TRBV19|-|TRBD1
CASSIPTGQVNTEAFF
TGTGCCAGTAGTATCCCTACGGGACAGGTGAACACTGAAGCTTTCTTT
>TRBJ2-7|TRBV15|few|TRBD1
CATSREYGTGDYEQYF
TGTGCCACCAGCAGAGAATACGGGACAGGAGACTACGAGCAGTACTTC
>TRBJ2-5|TRBV11-2|few|TRBD1
CASSTLGTGRPGETQYF
TGTGCCAGCAGCACCCTCGGGACAGGGAGGCCCGGTGAGACCCAGTACTTC
>TRBJ1-5|TRBV9|-|-
CASSPTHSNQPQHF
TGTGCCAGCAGCCCCACTCATAGCAATCAGCCCCAGCATTTT
>TRBJ2-3|TRBV6-6|few|TRBD2
CASPPGAGAATDTQYF
TGTGCCAGCCCCCCCGGGGCGGGAGCGGCCACAGATACGCAGTATTTT
>TRBJ2-5|TRBV23-1|-|-
CASSQSWADQETQYF
TGCGCCAGCAGTCAATCTTGGGCAGACCAAGAGACCCAGTACTTC
>TRBJ1-4|TRBV7-9|-|-
CASSPPTATNEKLFF
TGTGCCAGCAGCCCACCGACAGCAACTAATGAAAAACTGTTTTTT
>TRBJ1-1|TRBV7-2|-|TRBD1
CASSHPQGHTEAFF
TGTGCCAGCAGCCACCCACAGGGGCACACTGAAGCTTTCTTT
>TRBJ2-7|TRBV28|few|-
CASRWGSRGEQYF
TGTGCCAGCAGATGGGGCTCAAGAGGCGAGCAGTACTTC
>TRBJ2-1|TRBV2|-|TRBD2
CASSADRRLAGGNGGEQFF
TGTGCCAGCAGTGCGGACAGGAGACTAGCGGGAGGGAACGGCGGTGAGCAGTTCTTC
>TRBJ2-3|TRBV9|few|TRBD2
CASSVEGLAGVLDYTDTQYF
TGTGCCAGCAGCGTAGAGGGACTAGCGGGAGTTCTTGATTACACAGATACGCAGTATTTT
>TRBJ2-2|TRBV9|few|-
CASSVGRRGTNTGELFF
TGTGCCAGCAGCGTAGGAAGGCGGGGCACCAACACCGGGGAGCTGTTTTTT
>TRBJ2-5|TRBV7-2|-|-
CASSSTRMEETQYF
TGTGCCAGCAGCTCGACTAGGATGGAAGAGACCCAGTACTTC
>TRBJ2-2|TRBV5-6|few|TRBD1
CASSFWTGETGELFF
TGTGCCAGCAGCTTTTGGACAGGGGAGACCGGGGAGCTGTTTTTT
>TRBJ2-1|TRBV28|-|-
CASSQTRVGHNEQFF
TGTGCCAGCAGCCAAACTAGAGTAGGACACAATGAGCAGTTCTTC
>TRBJ2-1|TRBV6-1|few|-
CASSGRFLPNEQFF
TGTGCCAGCAGTGGCAGATTCCTTCCCAATGAGCAGTTCTTC
>TRBJ2-2|TRBV7-3|few|-
CASSFATGGGELFF
TGTGCCAGCAGCTTCGCTACAGGCGGCGGGGAGCTGTTTTTT
>TRBJ2-7|TRBV28|-|-
CASRGSGGRATHEQYF
TGTGCCAGCAGGGGGAGCGGCGGTAGGGCTACCCACGAGCAGTACTTC
>TRBJ2-3|TRBV6-6|-|-
CASNLAGFTDTQYF
TGTGCCAGCAACCTCGCAGGATTCACAGATACGCAGTATTTT
>TRBJ2-2|TRBV10-3|-|-
CAISPDSANTGELFF
TGTGCCATCAGCCCGGACAGCGCGAACACCGGGGAGCTGTTTTTT
>TRBJ2-7|TRBV7-2|-|-
CASSPVERYEQYF
TGTGCCAGCAGCCCCGTAGAGAGGTACGAGCAGTACTTC
>TRBJ2-2|TRBV4-2|few|-
CASRGEAGELFF
TGTGCCAGCAGAGGTGAGGCCGGGGAGCTGTTTTTT
>TRBJ1-2|TRBV25-1|-|-
CASSDGVHYGYTF
TGTGCCAGCAGTGACGGAGTTCACTATGGCTACACCTTC
>TRBJ2-7|TRBV9|-|TRBD1
CASSVRQGPYEQYF
TGTGCCAGCAGCGTCAGACAGGGCCCCTACGAGCAGTACTTC
>TRBJ1-3|TRBV5-4|few|-
CASTQDDSGNTIYF
TGTGCCAGCACCCAGGATGACTCTGGAAACACCATATATTTT
>TRBJ1-5|TRBV21-1|-|-
CASRTMGSNQPQHF
TGTGCCAGCAGGACAATGGGGAGTAATCAGCCCCAGCATTTT
>TRBJ2-5|TRBV29-1|-|TRBD1
CSVVLGAGGETQYF
TGCAGCGTTGTATTGGGAGCAGGGGGAGAGACCCAGTACTTC
>TRBJ1-1|TRBV5-1|-|-
CASSLAGNTEAFF
TGCGCCAGCAGCTTGGCCGGGAACACTGAAGCTTTCTTT
>TRBJ2-7|TRBV7-2|few|-
CASSPRGGGYEQYF
TGTGCCAGCAGCCCCCGGGGAGGGGGCTACGAGCAGTACTTC
>TRBJ2-1|TRBV30|few|-
CAQGATPPYNEQFF
TGTGCCCAAGGGGCGACCCCACCCTACAATGAGCAGTTCTTC
>TRBJ1-1|TRBV4-3|few|-
CASSQDYPRNTEAFF
TGCGCCAGCAGCCAAGACTACCCCCGGAACACTGAAGCTTTCTTT
>TRBJ2-1|TRBV11-2|-|-
CASSFSTGATNEQFF
TGTGCCAGCAGCTTCAGTACTGGGGCCACAAATGAGCAGTTCTTC
>TRBJ1-2|TRBV9|few|-
CASSVSQGRGYTF
TGTGCCAGCAGCGTGAGTCAGGGTCGCGGCTACACCTTC
>TRBJ1-1|TRBV4-2|few|-
CASSQESTGVFHTEAFF
TGTGCCAGCAGCCAAGAGAGTACGGGGGTCTTTCACACTGAAGCTTTCTTT